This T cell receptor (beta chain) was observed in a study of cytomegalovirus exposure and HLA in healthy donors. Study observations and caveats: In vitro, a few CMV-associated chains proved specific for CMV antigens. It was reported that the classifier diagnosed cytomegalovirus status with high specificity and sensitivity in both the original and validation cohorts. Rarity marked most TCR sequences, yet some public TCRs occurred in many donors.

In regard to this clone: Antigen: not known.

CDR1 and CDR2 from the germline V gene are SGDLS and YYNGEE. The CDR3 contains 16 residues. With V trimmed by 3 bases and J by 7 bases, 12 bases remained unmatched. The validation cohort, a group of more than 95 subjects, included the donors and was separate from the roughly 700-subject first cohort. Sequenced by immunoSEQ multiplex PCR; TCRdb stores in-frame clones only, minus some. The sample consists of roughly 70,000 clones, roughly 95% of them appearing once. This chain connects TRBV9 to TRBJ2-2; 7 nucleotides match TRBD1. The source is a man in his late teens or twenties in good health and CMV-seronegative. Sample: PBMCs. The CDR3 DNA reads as TGTGCCAGCAGCGCCCAAGGGGGCGGTTCGCTCGGGGAGCTGTTTTTT. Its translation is CASSAQGGGSLGELFF.